This T cell receptor (beta chain) was profiled in a study of blood T cell repertoires in COVID-19. Study in general: The samples span acute and convalescent COVID-19 from the United States, Italy and Spain. The cDNA or gDNA used as material had been derived from T cells, B-cell-depleted T cells, or PBMCs.

The CDR3 is made up of 13 amino acids. V was clipped by 4 bases and J by 10 bases; unmatched bases: 9. Per the germline V gene, CDR1 is MDHEN and CDR2 is SYDVKM. Original analysis: Researchers report that nucleated cell counts were estimated from reference gene primer amplification. Here immunoSEQ multiplex PCR was the method, and the copy in TCRdb shows in-frame clones only, minus some. V and J calls and clone size are copied from that table; D and trimming were computed from the DNA. The sample lists tens of thousands of clones, about 87% occurring once. The TCR sequence derives from a man in his fifties or sixties with acute or convalescent COVID-19. Sequences were obtained from peripheral blood. The chain links TRBV28 to TRBJ1-1, with 7 bases lining up with TRBD1. CDR3 region: CASSSHRGWGAFF. For the CDR3, the DNA is TGTGCCAGCAGTTCCCACAGGGGTTGGGGAGCTTTCTTT.